This is a list of T cell receptor beta chains from one sample in a study of blood T cell repertoires in COVID-19. Assay used: immunoSEQ multiplex PCR; TCRdb lists only in-frame clones, some missing. In the table there are over 150,000 clones, roughly 88% of which are singletons. Sequences were obtained from peripheral blood. The receptors stem from a woman aged 40 to 55 with COVID-19, enrolled during active disease. Both conserved end residues are part of each CDR3. A D gene is named only where the DNA matches it firmly. Where a row states a size, it is once, few, many or the class of an expanded clone; other rows omit it.

CDR3aa: CASSSLLAGPGEQFF
CDR3nt: TGTGCCAGCAGCTCCTTACTAGCGGGGCCAGGGGAGCAGTTCTTC
v_gene: TRBV7-9
abundance: NA
len: 15
j_gene: TRBJ2-1
d_gene: TRBD2

CDR3aa: CATSDSPMSGGPWETQYF
CDR3nt: TGTGCCACCAGTGATTCCCCGATGTCGGGGGGGCCCTGGGAGACCCAGTACTTC
v_gene: TRBV24-1
abundance: NA
len: 18
j_gene: TRBJ2-5
d_gene: TRBD2

CDR3aa: CASSELGVQPQHF
CDR3nt: TGCGCCAGCAGTGAGCTAGGGGTGCAGCCCCAGCATTTT
v_gene: TRBV10-1
abundance: NA
len: 13
j_gene: TRBJ1-5
d_gene: NA

CDR3aa: CASNGGSRTNEKLFF
CDR3nt: TGTGCCAGCAATGGAGGAAGCAGAACTAATGAAAAACTGTTTTTT
v_gene: TRBV2
abundance: NA
len: 15
j_gene: TRBJ1-4
d_gene: NA

CDR3aa: CASSSRRHLSNYGYTF
CDR3nt: TGTGCCAGCAGCTCCCGCCGACATCTCTCTAACTATGGCTACACCTTC
v_gene: TRBV3-1/TRBV3-2
abundance: NA
len: 16
j_gene: TRBJ1-2
d_gene: NA

CDR3aa: CASSFSPSGLGEQFF
CDR3nt: TGTGCCAGCAGTTTTAGCCCCAGCGGGCTTGGTGAGCAGTTCTTC
v_gene: TRBV27
abundance: NA
len: 15
j_gene: TRBJ2-1
d_gene: NA

CDR3aa: CASSLASEQFF
CDR3nt: TGTGCCAGCAGCCTAGCAAGTGAGCAGTTCTTC
v_gene: TRBV5-6
abundance: NA
len: 11
j_gene: TRBJ2-1
d_gene: NA

CDR3aa: CATQQTGGYEQYF
CDR3nt: TGTGCCACCCAGCAGACAGGGGGTTACGAGCAGTACTTC
v_gene: TRBV10-3
abundance: NA
len: 13
j_gene: TRBJ2-7
d_gene: TRBD1

CDR3aa: CASSQAGMETQYF
CDR3nt: TGCGCCAGCAGCCAAGCAGGGATGGAGACCCAGTACTTC
v_gene: TRBV4-1
abundance: once
len: 13
j_gene: TRBJ2-5
d_gene: NA

CDR3aa: CASSLYGGSNQPQHF
CDR3nt: TGTGCCAGCAGCTTGTATGGGGGGAGTAATCAGCCCCAGCATTTT
v_gene: TRBV5-6
abundance: once
len: 15
j_gene: TRBJ1-5
d_gene: NA

CDR3aa: CASTQRTSTGYEQYF
CDR3nt: TGTGCCAGCACCCAAAGGACTAGTACGGGCTACGAGCAGTACTTC
v_gene: TRBV28
abundance: NA
len: 15
j_gene: TRBJ2-7
d_gene: TRBD2